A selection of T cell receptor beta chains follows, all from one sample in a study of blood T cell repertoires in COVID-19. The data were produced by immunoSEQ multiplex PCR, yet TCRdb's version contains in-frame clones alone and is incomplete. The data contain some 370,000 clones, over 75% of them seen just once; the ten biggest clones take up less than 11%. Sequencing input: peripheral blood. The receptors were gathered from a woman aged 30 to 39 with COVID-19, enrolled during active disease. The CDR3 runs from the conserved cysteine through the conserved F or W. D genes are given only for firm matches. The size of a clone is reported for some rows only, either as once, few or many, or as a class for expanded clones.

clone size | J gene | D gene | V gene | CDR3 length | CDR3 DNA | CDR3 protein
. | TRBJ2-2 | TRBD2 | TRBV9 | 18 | TGTGCCAGCAGCGTAGATCATAGACTAGCGGGAGACACCGGGGAGCTGTTTTTT | CASSVDHRLAGDTGELFF
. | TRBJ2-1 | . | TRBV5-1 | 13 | TGCGCCAGCAGCTCTACGTCCTACAATGAGCAGTTCTTC | CASSSTSYNEQFF
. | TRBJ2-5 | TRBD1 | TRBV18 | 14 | TGTGCCAGCTCACCACGGACAGGGGAGGAGACCCAGTACTTC | CASSPRTGEETQYF
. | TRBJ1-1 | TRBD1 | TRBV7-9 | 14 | TGTGCCAGCAGCTCCCAGGGGGGGAACACTGAAGCTTTCTTT | CASSSQGGNTEAFF
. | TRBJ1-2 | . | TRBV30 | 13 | TGTGCCTGGAGTGTTGGCAGGAACCATGGCTACACCTTC | CAWSVGRNHGYTF
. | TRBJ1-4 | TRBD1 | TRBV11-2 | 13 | TGTGCCAGCAGCCCAGGACAGGGAGGAAAACTGTTTTTT | CASSPGQGGKLFF
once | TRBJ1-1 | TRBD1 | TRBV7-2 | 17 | TGTGCCAGCAGCTTAAGGGCTTGGGGGACAGGGAACACTGAAGCTTTCTTT | CASSLRAWGTGNTEAFF
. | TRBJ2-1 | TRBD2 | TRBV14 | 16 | TGTGCCAGCAGCCCGGGGGGACTAGGATCCTACAATGAGCAGTTCTTC | CASSPGGLGSYNEQFF
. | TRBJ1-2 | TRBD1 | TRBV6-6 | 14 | TGTGCCAGCAGTCCCGGGACATCGGGACAGTACTACACCTTC | CASSPGTSGQYYTF
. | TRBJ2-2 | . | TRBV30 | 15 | TGTGCCTTGGAGTGGGGCGGGATGTACACCGGGGAGCTGTTTTTT | CALEWGGMYTGELFF
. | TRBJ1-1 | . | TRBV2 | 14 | TGTGCCAGCAGGAGGGGGGGATTGAACACTGAAGCTTTCTTT | CASRRGGLNTEAFF
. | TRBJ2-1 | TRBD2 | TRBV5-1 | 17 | TGCGCCAGCAGCCCAGATAGCGGGGTTAGCTCCTACAATGAGCAGTTCTTC | CASSPDSGVSSYNEQFF
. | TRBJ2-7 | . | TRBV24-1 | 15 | TGTGCCACCAGTGATACGAGCGCCAGCTCCTACGAGCAGTACTTC | CATSDTSASSYEQYF
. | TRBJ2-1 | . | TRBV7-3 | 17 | TGTGCCAGCAGCTTGTCCGGGGGGCGGAGCTCCTACAATGAGCAGTTCTTC | CASSLSGGRSSYNEQFF
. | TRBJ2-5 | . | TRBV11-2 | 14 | TGTGCCAGCAGCGAGCCAAGGCGGGGGCGGACCCAGTACTTC | CASSEPRRGRTQYF
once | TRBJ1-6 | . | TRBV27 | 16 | TGTGCCAGCAGTTTATTCGCAGGAAAAGGATGGTCACCCCTCCACTTT | CASSLFAGKGWSPLHF
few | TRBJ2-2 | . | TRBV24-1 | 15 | TGTGCCACCAGTGATTTAAGGCGGAGTACCGGGGAGCTGTTTTTT | CATSDLRRSTGELFF
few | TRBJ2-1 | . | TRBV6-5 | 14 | TGTGCCAGCAGTTACGGGATAGCGAACAATGAGCAGTTCTTC | CASSYGIANNEQFF
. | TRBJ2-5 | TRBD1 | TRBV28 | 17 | TGTGCCAGCAGTTTCTCTCCCCACGGGACAGGGCAAGAGACCCAGTACTTC | CASSFSPHGTGQETQYF
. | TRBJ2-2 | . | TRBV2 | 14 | TGTGCCAGCTCCCCCAGGCTATACACCGGGGAGCTGTTTTTT | CASSPRLYTGELFF
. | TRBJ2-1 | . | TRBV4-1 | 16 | TGCGCCAGCAGCCAAGGGGAACAGGGACCCTACAATGAGCAGTTCTTC | CASSQGEQGPYNEQFF
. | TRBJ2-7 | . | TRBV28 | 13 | TGTGCCAGCAGCCGCGACATCTCCTACGAGCAGTACTTC | CASSRDISYEQYF
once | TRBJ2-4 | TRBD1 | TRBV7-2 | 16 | TGTGCCAGCAGCGCTGGACAGGGAGCGGCCAAAAACATTCAGTACTTC | CASSAGQGAAKNIQYF
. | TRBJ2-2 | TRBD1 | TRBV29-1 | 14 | TGCAGCGCCCGGGACAGGGCGAACACCGGGGAGCTGTTTTTT | CSARDRANTGELFF
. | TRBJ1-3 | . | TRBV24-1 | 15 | TGTGCCACCAGTGACTCCATAGACAGGGGAAACACCATATATTTT | CATSDSIDRGNTIYF
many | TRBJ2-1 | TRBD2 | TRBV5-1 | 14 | TGCGCCAGCAGCTTGCTAGCGGAGGGGAATGAGCAGTTCTTC | CASSLLAEGNEQFF
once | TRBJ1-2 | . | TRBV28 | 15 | TGTGCCAGCAGTTTAAGGGGCTTACATCACTATGGCTACACCTTC | CASSLRGLHHYGYTF